Listed below are T cell receptor beta chains from one sample, sequenced in a study of cytomegalovirus exposure and HLA in healthy donors. Profiled with immunoSEQ multiplex PCR; TCRdb holds only in-frame clones, not every one. The repertoire consists of 90,000 to 95,000 clones, with roughly four fifths occurring once and the leading ten covering under 0.75%. Source material: PBMCs. All receptors derive from a man aged 25-45 years in good health and CMV-seronegative. CDR3s include the opening cysteine and the closing phenylalanine or tryptophan.

v_call: TRBV5-4
cdr3_aa: CASSFNQGLSGNTIYF

v_call: TRBV19
cdr3_aa: CASRESSTGGKQPQHF

v_call: TRBV29-1
cdr3_aa: CSVEPLEVYGTEAFF

v_call: TRBV19
cdr3_aa: CASWSGQPEGYTF

v_call: TRBV5-1
cdr3_aa: CASSLETGDEQYF

v_call: TRBV9
cdr3_aa: CASSAPTPGETQYF

v_call: TRBV5-1
cdr3_aa: CASSFPRTGEAGELFF

v_call: TRBV6-7
cdr3_aa: CASSYSISNNQPQHF

v_call: TRBV14
cdr3_aa: CASSQDTGRTYF

v_call: TRBV12-5
cdr3_aa: CASGLPHRTLVDRGEQFF